This T cell receptor (beta chain) was captured by sequencing in a study of technical replicates of blood from a handful of donors. The CDR3 runs 18 residues. The germline gives CDR1 SEHNR, CDR2 FQNEAQ (reference sequence). With 5 bases clipped from V and 0 bases from J, the junction kept 12 bases outside the gene matches. This clone has a single count. Assay used: immunoSEQ multiplex PCR; TCRdb lists only in-frame clones, some missing. This table holds roughly 87,000 clones, over 85% found once. The sequencing sample was made of T cells isolated from PBMCs. The gene calls are TRBV7-9 and TRBJ1-4, with 7 nucleotides matching TRBD1. This clonotype was sampled from a human donor in good health. DNA for the CDR3: TGTGCCAGCAGCAGGGGGCAGGATGGGTATGCAACTAATGAAAAACTGTTTTTT. Translated, it gives CASSRGQDGYATNEKLFF. The whole variable domain, remainder taken from reference TRBV7-9 and TRBJ1-4, is DTGVSQNPRHKITKRGQNVTFRCDPISEHNRLYWYRQTLGQGPEFLTYFQNEAQLEKSRLLSDRFSAERPKGSFSTLEIQRTEQGDSAMYLCASSRGQDGYATNEKLFFGSGTQLSVL.